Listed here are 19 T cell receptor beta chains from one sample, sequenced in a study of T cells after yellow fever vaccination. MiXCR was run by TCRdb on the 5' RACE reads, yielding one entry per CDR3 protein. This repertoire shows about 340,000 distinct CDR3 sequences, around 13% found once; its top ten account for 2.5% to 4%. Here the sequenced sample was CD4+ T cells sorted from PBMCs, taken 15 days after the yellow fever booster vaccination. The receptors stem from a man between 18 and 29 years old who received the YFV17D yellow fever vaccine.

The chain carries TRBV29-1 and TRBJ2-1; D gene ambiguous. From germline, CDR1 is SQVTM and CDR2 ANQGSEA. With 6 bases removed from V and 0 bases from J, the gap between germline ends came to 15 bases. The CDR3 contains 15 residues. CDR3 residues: CSVGRPLSSYNEQFF. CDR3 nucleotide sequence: TGCAGCGTGGGAAGGCCGTTGAGCTCCTACAATGAGCAGTTCTTC.

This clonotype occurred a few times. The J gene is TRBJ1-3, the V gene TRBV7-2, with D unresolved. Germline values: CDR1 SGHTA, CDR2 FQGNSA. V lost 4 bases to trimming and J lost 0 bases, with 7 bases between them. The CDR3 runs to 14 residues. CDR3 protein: CASSSLGSGNTIYF. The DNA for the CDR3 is TGTGCCAGCAGCTCCCTAGGCTCTGGAAACACCATATATTTT. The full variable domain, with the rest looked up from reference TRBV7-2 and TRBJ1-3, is GAGVSQSPSNKVTEKGKDVELRCDPISGHTALYWYRQSLGQGLEFLIYFQGNSAPDKSGLPSDRFSAERTGGSVSTLTIQRTQQEDSAVYLCASSSLGSGNTIYFGEGSWLTVV.

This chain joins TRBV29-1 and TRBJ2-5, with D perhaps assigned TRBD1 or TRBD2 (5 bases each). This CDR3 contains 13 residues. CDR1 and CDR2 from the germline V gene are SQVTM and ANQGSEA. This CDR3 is CSVDGAAQETQYF. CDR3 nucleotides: TGCTCGGTCGACGGGGCGGCCCAAGAGACCCAGTACTTC. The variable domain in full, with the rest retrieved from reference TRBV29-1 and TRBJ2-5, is SAVISQKPSRDICQRGTSLTIQCQVDSQVTMMFWYRQQPGQSLTLIATANQGSEATYESGFVIDKFPISRPNLTFSTLTVSNMSPEDSSIYLCSVDGAAQETQYFGPGTRLLVL.

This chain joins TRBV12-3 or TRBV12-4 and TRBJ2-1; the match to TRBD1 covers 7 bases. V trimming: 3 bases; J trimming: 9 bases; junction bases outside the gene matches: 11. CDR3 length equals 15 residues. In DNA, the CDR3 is TGTGCCAGCAGTTTGTACATACAGGGGCATTTTGAGCAGTTCTTC. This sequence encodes CASSLYIQGHFEQFF.

The CDR3 region is CASSPTGRVSDTQYF. The CDR3, as DNA: TGTGCCAGCTCACCAACAGGGAGGGTGTCAGATACGCAGTATTTT. The rearrangement links TRBV18 to TRBJ2-3, with D possibly TRBD2 on 7 matching bases. The V end was cut by 2 bases, the J end by 4 bases, with 13 bases between. The CDR3 consists of 15 residues. Per the germline V gene, CDR1 is KGHSH and CDR2 is LQKENI.

This CDR3 is CASSPQPGTRGMNTEAFF. For the CDR3, the DNA is TGTGCCAGCTCACCACAACCCGGGACAAGAGGTATGAACACTGAAGCTTTCTTT. The rearrangement uses TRBV18 and TRBJ1-1; D might be TRBD1 (6 bases). Germline V gene lookup returns CDR1 KGHSH and CDR2 LQKENI. V lost 1 base to trimming and J lost 0 bases, with 18 bases between them. The length of the CDR3 is 18 residues.

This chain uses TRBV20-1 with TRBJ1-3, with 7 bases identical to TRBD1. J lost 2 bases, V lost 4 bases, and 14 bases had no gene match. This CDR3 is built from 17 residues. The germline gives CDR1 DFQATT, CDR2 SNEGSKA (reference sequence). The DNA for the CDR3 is TGCAGTGCTACCCCTAATGACAGGGCCCCAGCTGGAAACACCATATATTTT. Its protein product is CSATPNDRAPAGNTIYF.

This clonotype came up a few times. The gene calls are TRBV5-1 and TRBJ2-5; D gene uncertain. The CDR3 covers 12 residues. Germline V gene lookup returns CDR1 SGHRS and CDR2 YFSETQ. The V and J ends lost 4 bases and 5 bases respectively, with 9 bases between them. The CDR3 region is CASSEERETQYF. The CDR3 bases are TGCGCCAGCAGCGAGGAGCGCGAGACCCAGTACTTC.

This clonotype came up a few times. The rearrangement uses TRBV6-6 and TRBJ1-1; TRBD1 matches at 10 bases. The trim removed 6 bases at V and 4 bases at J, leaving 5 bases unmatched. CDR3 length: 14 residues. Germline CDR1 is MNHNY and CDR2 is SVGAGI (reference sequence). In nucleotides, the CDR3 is TGTGCCAGCAGGCCGGGACAGGGGATCACTGAAGCTTTCTTT. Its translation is CASRPGQGITEAFF.

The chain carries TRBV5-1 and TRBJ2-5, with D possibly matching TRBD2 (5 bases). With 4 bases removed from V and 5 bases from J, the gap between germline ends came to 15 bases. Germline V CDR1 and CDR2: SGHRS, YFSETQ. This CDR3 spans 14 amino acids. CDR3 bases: TGCGCCAGCAGCGATGCTGGGAGTTGGGAGACCCAGTACTTC. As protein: CASSDAGSWETQYF.

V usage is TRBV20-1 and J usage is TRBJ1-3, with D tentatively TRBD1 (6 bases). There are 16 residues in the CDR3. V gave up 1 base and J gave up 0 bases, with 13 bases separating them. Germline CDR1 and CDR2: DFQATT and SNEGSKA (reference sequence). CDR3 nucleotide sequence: TGCAGTGCTAGAGTACCCGCGGGGGCCTCTGGAAACACCATATATTTT. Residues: CSARVPAGASGNTIYF.

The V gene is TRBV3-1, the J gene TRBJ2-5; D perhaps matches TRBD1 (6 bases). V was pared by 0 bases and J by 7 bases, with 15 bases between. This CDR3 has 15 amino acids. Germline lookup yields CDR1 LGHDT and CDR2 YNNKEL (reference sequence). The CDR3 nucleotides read TGTGCCAGCAGCCAAGACCCAGGGGTGAAGCGGACCCAGTACTTC. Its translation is CASSQDPGVKRTQYF.

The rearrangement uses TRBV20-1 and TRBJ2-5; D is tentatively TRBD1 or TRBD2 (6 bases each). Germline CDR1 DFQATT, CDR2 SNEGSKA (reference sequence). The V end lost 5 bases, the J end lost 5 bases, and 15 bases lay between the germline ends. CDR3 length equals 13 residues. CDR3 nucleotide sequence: TGCAGTGCTTTGCCGGGGGCCGGGGAGACCCAGTACTTC. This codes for CSALPGAGETQYF.

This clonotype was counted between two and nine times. The CDR3 spells CASSYASLNYGYTF. CDR3 bases: TGTGCCAGCAGTTATGCGAGCCTTAACTATGGCTACACCTTC. The chain joins TRBV6-2 or TRBV6-3 to TRBJ1-2; D gene unclear. Trimming removed 3 bases at V and 1 base at J, with 9 bases between. Germline-derived CDR1 and CDR2 are MNHEY and SVGEGT. The CDR3 has 14 residues.

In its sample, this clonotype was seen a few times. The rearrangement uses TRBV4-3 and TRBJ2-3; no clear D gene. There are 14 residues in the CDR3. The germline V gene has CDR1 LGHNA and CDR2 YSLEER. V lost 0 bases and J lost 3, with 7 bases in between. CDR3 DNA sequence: TGCGCCAGCAGCCAAGAACCTGGGACAGATACGCAGTATTTT. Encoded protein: CASSQEPGTDTQYF.

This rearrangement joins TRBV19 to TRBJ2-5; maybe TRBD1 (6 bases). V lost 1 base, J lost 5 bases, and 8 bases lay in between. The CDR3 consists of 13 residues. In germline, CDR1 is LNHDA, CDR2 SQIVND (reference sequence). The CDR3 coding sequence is TGTGCCAGTAGTATAGCAGGGGCGGAGACCCAGTACTTC. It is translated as CASSIAGAETQYF.

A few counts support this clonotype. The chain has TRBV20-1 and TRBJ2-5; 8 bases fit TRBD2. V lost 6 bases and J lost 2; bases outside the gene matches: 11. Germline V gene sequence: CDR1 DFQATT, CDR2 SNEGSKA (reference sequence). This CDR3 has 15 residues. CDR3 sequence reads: CSAPSRGGFQETQYF. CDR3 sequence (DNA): TGCAGTGCCCCTTCCCGGGGGGGATTTCAAGAGACCCAGTACTTC.

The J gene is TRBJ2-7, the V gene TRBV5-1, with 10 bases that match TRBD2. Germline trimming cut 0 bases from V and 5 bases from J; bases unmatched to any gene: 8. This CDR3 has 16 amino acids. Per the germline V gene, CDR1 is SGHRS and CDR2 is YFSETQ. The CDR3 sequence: CASSLVGTSAFDEQYV. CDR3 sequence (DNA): TGCGCCAGCAGCTTGGTCGGGACTAGCGCTTTTGACGAGCAGTACGTC.

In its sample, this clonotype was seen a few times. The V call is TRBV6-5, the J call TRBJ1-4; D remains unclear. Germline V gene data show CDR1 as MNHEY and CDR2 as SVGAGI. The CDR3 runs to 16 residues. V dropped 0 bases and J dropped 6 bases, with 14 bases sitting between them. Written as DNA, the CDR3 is TGTGCCAGCAGTTACTCGTGGAGGGCGGTCGATGAAAAACTGTTTTTT. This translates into CASSYSWRAVDEKLFF.